Following are 32 T cell receptor beta chains from one sample sequenced in a study of CD8 T cells in ankylosing spondylitis (dated by TCRdb to 2015 to 2018). Libraries were made using 5' RACE. Data came from an Illumina HiSeq 2500. TCRdb reran the public reads through fastp at Q25 and MiXCR, keeping productive beta chains. Records with the same CDR3 protein are collapsed into one entry carrying the most frequent genes and DNA. The sample profile shows around 300,000 distinct CDR3 sequences; about a fifth of them were found once. About 3.5% of the sample rests with the top ten. Sequencing used blood, either unsorted or a sorted T cell fraction (not recorded which). These receptors were taken from a female donor with ankylosing spondylitis or in good health (not recorded which).

The chain is built from TRBV6-4 and TRBJ2-2, with D unclear. Germline lookup yields CDR1 MRHNA and CDR2 SNTAGT. Trimming removed 6 bases from V and 5 bases from J, with 10 bases in between. The CDR3 is made up of 13 amino acids. The CDR3, as DNA: TGTGCCAGCAGACCAGATACAACCGGGGAGCTGTTTTTT. Translating gives CASRPDTTGELFF.

The gene calls are TRBV25-1 and TRBJ1-1, with D unclear. V lost 3 bases to trimming and J lost 1 base, with 9 bases between them. Germline V gene data show CDR1 as MGHDK and CDR2 as SYGVNS. CDR3 length: 14 amino acids. The CDR3 sequence is CASSDPLRNTEAFF. CDR3 bases: TGTGCCAGCAGTGATCCACTTCGGAACACTGAAGCTTTCTTT.

The J gene is TRBJ2-7, the V gene TRBV11-1; perhaps TRBD1 as D (6 bases). CDR1 is SGHAT and CDR2 is FQDESV in the germline V gene (reference sequence). Between the trimmed V and J ends, which lost 4 bases and 1 base, there was a span of 11 bases. The CDR3 has 14 residues. CDR3 DNA: TGTGCCAGCAGCTCCGGACAGCCTTCCTACGAGCAGTACTTC. Translated: CASSSGQPSYEQYF.

This clonotype was observed at least ten times. This chain joins TRBV12-3 or TRBV12-4 and TRBJ2-1; 7 nucleotides agree with TRBD2. The CDR3 is made up of 12 amino acids. V was pared by 6 bases and J by 9 bases, with 5 bases of the junction left unmatched. DNA of the CDR3: TGTGCCAGCAGCCGGACTAGAACTGAGCAGTTCTTC. Translation: CASSRTRTEQFF.

This clonotype was found a few times. V is TRBV18 and J is TRBJ2-1; 7 positions match TRBD2. The J segment lost 6 bases and the V segment lost 1 base, leaving 9 bases of the junction unmatched. The CDR3 loop spans 16 amino acids. Per germline, CDR1 KGHSH and CDR2 LQKENI. CDR3 nucleotides: TGTGCCAGCTCACCACTCCCGGGGGGTAGGATCAATGAGCAGTTCTTC. It specifies CASSPLPGGRINEQFF.

This clonotype was observed at least ten times. One end of the junction fails to match germline, which may point to a read error. The chain has TRBV4-3 and TRBJ2-3, with D possibly matching TRBD2 (6 bases). This CDR3 contains 13 residues. Germline CDR1 is LGHNA and CDR2 is YSLEER. The CDR3 protein is CASSLTTGDRQYF. CDR3 sequence (DNA): TGCGCCAGCAGCTTAACGACGGGAGATAGGCAGTATTTT.

Ten or more counts support this clonotype. The junction departs from the called germline gene at one end, perhaps through a read error. The chain has TRBV5-5 and TRBJ2-7; TRBD2 matches at 7 bases. CDR3 length equals 14 residues. Germline CDR1 reads SGHKS; CDR2 reads YYEKEE (reference sequence). The DNA of the CDR3 is TGTGCCAGCAGCTTGGTCGGGAGGTCCTCCGAGCAGTACTTC. It encodes CASSLVGRSSEQYF.

The rearrangement joins TRBV5-1 to TRBJ2-1; maybe TRBD2 (6 bases). The CDR3 is made up of 12 amino acids. The V gene's germline CDR1 is SGHRS and CDR2 YFSETQ. The ends were cut back, 4 bases at V and 9 bases at J, with 11 bases in the middle. This CDR3 is CASSPTSSEQFF. CDR3 nucleotides: TGCGCCAGCAGCCCAACTAGCAGTGAGCAGTTCTTC.

The rearrangement links TRBV7-3 to TRBJ2-1, with unresolved D. The CDR3 is 15 amino acids. Germline V lookup: CDR1 SGHTA, CDR2 FQGTGA. The V end was cut by 6 bases, the J end by 4 bases, with 16 bases between. CDR3 DNA: TGTGCCAGCAGTCTGGTTTCGGGCCCATACAATGAGCAGTTCTTC. Protein sequence: CASSLVSGPYNEQFF. Looking up the rest from reference TRBV7-3 and TRBJ2-1 gives the full variable domain: GAGVSQTPSNKVTEKGKYVELRCDPISGHTALYWYRQSLGQGPEFLIYFQGTGAADDSGLPNDRFFAVRPEGSVSTLKIQRTERGDSAVYLCASSLVSGPYNEQFFGPGTRLTVL.

This clonotype appeared a few times. The rearrangement joins TRBV5-6 to TRBJ2-1; D is unclear. Trimming removed 2 bases at V and 7 bases at J, with 4 bases between. The germline V gene has CDR1 SGHDT and CDR2 YYEEEE. This CDR3 has 11 residues. The CDR3 sequence is CASSFMNEQFF. As DNA, the CDR3 is TGTGCCAGCAGCTTTATGAATGAGCAGTTCTTC.

This clonotype appeared a few times. The CDR3 DNA is TGTGCCAACAGGGGAGGGAAGGCCGAAGACACCATATATTTT. Translation gives CANRGGKAEDTIYF. The chain employs TRBV10-3 and TRBJ1-3; TRBD1 matches 7 bases. Trimming took 10 bases from V and 8 from J; bases not matched to a gene: 14. The germline CDR1 and CDR2 sequences are ENHRY and SYGVKD. CDR3 size: 14 residues.

This clonotype was recorded at least ten times. The chain carries TRBV20-1 and TRBJ1-5; a possible D gene is TRBD1 (5 bases). Germline V gene sequence: CDR1 DFQATT, CDR2 SNEGSKA (reference sequence). This CDR3 spans 14 amino acids. V lost 4 bases to trimming and J lost 3 bases, with 13 bases between them. CDR3 sequence (DNA): TGCAGTGCTACGGGGACTGCTCCCAATCAGCCCCAGCATTTT. Residues: CSATGTAPNQPQHF.

The chain is built from TRBV6-5 and TRBJ2-5; D is ambiguous. V shed 2 bases and J shed 4 bases, with 11 bases lying between them. Germline V gene lookup returns CDR1 MNHEY and CDR2 SVGAGI. The CDR3 spans 14 residues. CDR3 in DNA: TGTGCCAGCAGTTACCCGGGCATCCCAGAGACCCAGTACTTC. Encoded protein: CASSYPGIPETQYF.

The table lists this clonotype with a few counts. This rearrangement joins TRBV29-1 to TRBJ2-1; D ambiguous. Germline V gene data show CDR1 as SQVTM and CDR2 as ANQGSEA. The V end lost 7 bases, the J end lost 9 bases, and 10 bases lay between the germline ends. This CDR3 is built from 10 residues. CDR3 nucleotides: TGCAGCGGGGGTGGGTCTGAGCAGTTCTTC. It codes for CSGGGSEQFF.

The J gene is TRBJ1-3, the V gene TRBV15; 7 bases line up with TRBD1. The CDR3 consists of 15 residues. Germline V gene lookup returns CDR1 LNHNV and CDR2 YYDKDF (reference sequence). Trimming removed 0 bases from V and 4 bases from J; junction bases left unmatched: 3. The CDR3 is CATSRDPTGGNTIYF. The CDR3 region has the DNA TGTGCCACCAGCAGAGATCCGACAGGGGGAAACACCATATATTTT.

This clonotype was counted only a few times. V gene TRBV19 combines with J gene TRBJ1-1; D remains unclear. V shed 9 bases and J shed 12 bases, with 23 bases lying between them. Germline V gene sequence: CDR1 LNHDA, CDR2 SQIVND (reference sequence). This CDR3 comprises 13 residues. The CDR3 loop reads CASYGPGSRGTFF. Here the CDR3 DNA reads TGTGCCAGCTATGGCCCAGGAAGTAGAGGGACTTTCTTT.

The CDR3 DNA reads as TGTGCCACAACAGGGGGTGGGGCCAACGTCCTGACTTTC. It translates to CATTGGGANVLTF. The chain couples TRBV25-1 to TRBJ2-6; 8 positions agree with TRBD1. This CDR3 has 13 residues. The germline gives CDR1 MGHDK, CDR2 SYGVNS. J lost 3 bases, V lost 10 bases, and 2 bases had no gene match.

This clonotype was counted only a few times. The gene calls are TRBV20-1 and TRBJ1-3, with a tentative D call TRBD1 (6 bases). There are 15 residues in the CDR3. Germline V gene lookup returns CDR1 DFQATT and CDR2 SNEGSKA (reference sequence). Trimming shortened V by 3 bases and J by 2 bases, and 14 bases separated the two germline ends. The CDR3 DNA reads TGCAGTGCTAGTACAGGGATGATCCCTGGAAACACCATATATTTT. Translated: CSASTGMIPGNTIYF.

The chain employs TRBV4-3 and TRBJ2-7; D is ambiguous. V was clipped by 0 bases and J by 0 bases, with 12 bases between them. This CDR3 region has 16 residues. Germline V gives CDR1 LGHNA, CDR2 YSLEER. The CDR3 protein is CASSQDVAVSSYEQYF. In DNA, the CDR3 is TGCGCCAGCAGCCAAGATGTGGCGGTTAGCTCCTACGAGCAGTACTTC.

The chain joins TRBV7-3 to TRBJ1-1; maybe TRBD1 (5 bases). Trimming shortened V by 2 bases and J by 2 bases, and 12 bases separated the two germline ends. There are 15 residues in the CDR3. From germline, CDR1 is SGHTA and CDR2 FQGTGA. In DNA form, the CDR3 reads TGTGCCAGCAGCTTATATGACAGTCCTAACACTGAAGCTTTCTTT. This gives the protein CASSLYDSPNTEAFF.

This clonotype has a count of ten or more. The chain recombines TRBV20-1 with TRBJ2-7, with TRBD2 identical over 10 bases. V lost 6 bases to trimming and J lost 3 bases; unmatched junction nucleotides: 5. The V gene's germline CDR1 is DFQATT and CDR2 SNEGSKA (reference sequence). CDR3 length: 13 residues. In DNA, the CDR3 is TGCAGTGCCCTAGCGGGAGAAAGCTACGAGCAGTACTTC. Translation: CSALAGESYEQYF.

The genes are TRBV12-3 or TRBV12-4 and TRBJ1-1; D gene unclear. This CDR3 region has 14 residues. Between the trimmed V and J ends, which lost 2 bases and 1 base, there was a span of 8 bases. The CDR3 loop is CASSLWEANTEAFF. The CDR3 DNA is TGTGCCAGCAGTTTATGGGAGGCGAACACTGAAGCTTTCTTT.

The chain employs TRBV20-1 and TRBJ2-2; TRBD1 is a possible D gene (5 bases). Germline-derived CDR1 and CDR2 are DFQATT and SNEGSKA (reference sequence). Trimming took 6 bases from V and 5 from J, leaving 13 bases between them. The CDR3 is 13 amino acids. The CDR3 is CSAPISGTGELFF. CDR3 in DNA: TGCAGTGCCCCCATCTCAGGGACCGGGGAGCTGTTTTTT.

This clonotype was picked up many times. The rearrangement links TRBV27 to TRBJ2-2, with D possibly being TRBD2 (6 bases). CDR3 size: 15 residues. V dropped 5 bases and J dropped 0 bases, with 10 bases sitting between them. Per the germline V gene, CDR1 is MNHEY and CDR2 is SMNVEV (reference sequence). The CDR3 loop reads CASSRGNTNTGELFF. In DNA, the CDR3 is TGTGCCAGCAGTCGCGGGAATACGAACACCGGGGAGCTGTTTTTT.

The chain links TRBV12-3 or TRBV12-4 to TRBJ1-1, with a tentative D call TRBD1 (5 bases). This CDR3 comprises 15 residues. V was cut by 5 bases and J by 1 base, with 14 bases left in between. The CDR3 nucleotides are TGTGCCAGCAGTCCTCAGGGAGTTGCGAACACTGAAGCTTTCTTT. Protein sequence: CASSPQGVANTEAFF.

The chain links TRBV20-1 to TRBJ2-7; 10 positions match TRBD2. The CDR3 runs 15 residues. CDR1 DFQATT and CDR2 SNEGSKA come from the germline V gene (reference sequence). Trimming removed 0 bases from V and 4 bases from J; junction bases left unmatched: 6. CDR3 sequence reads: CSARDLAGAHYEQYF. The CDR3 DNA is TGCAGTGCTAGAGATCTAGCGGGAGCACATTACGAGCAGTACTTC.

The rearrangement links TRBV7-9 to TRBJ2-7; the D is unclear. Germline lookup yields CDR1 SEHNR and CDR2 FQNEAQ (reference sequence). This CDR3 has 12 residues. V lost 5 bases to trimming and J lost 9 bases, with 14 bases between them. CDR3: CASSLSSEAQYF. CDR3 nucleotides: TGTGCCAGCAGCCTATCGTCCGAGGCGCAGTACTTC.

The genes are TRBV5-5 and TRBJ2-7; no firm D call. Germline CDR1 SGHKS, CDR2 YYEKEE (reference sequence). Trimming took off 2 bases at V and 2 bases at J, with 17 bases between the two ends. The CDR3 is made up of 16 amino acids. CDR3 sequence (DNA): TGTGCCAGCAGCTTCGGGTCCCCGATTTTAACCTACGAGCAGTACTTC. Its translation is CASSFGSPILTYEQYF.

V gene TRBV5-1 combines with J gene TRBJ2-2, with 7 bases identical to TRBD1. The CDR3 sequence is 18 residues long. The trim removed 3 bases at V and 2 bases at J, leaving 13 bases unmatched. Germline CDR1 is SGHRS and CDR2 is YFSETQ. In DNA form, the CDR3 reads TGCGCCAGCAGCTCCGGTTCGGGACAGCTACGTAACACCGGGGAGCTGTTTTTT. This translates into CASSSGSGQLRNTGELFF.

This clonotype showed up many times. The V gene is TRBV10-3, the J gene TRBJ2-3; D might be TRBD1 (6 bases). Trimming pared 7 bases from V and 3 bases from J, leaving 14 bases between. The CDR3 runs 14 residues. The germline V gene has CDR1 ENHRY and CDR2 SYGVKD. CDR3 bases: TGTGCCATCACGCCAAGGGGGACGACAGATACGCAGTATTTT. Protein product: CAITPRGTTDTQYF.

J is TRBJ2-1 and V is TRBV6-5; D is unresolved. The CDR3 consists of 16 residues. V lost 2 bases to trimming and J lost 4 bases, with 15 bases between them. Germline V CDR1 and CDR2: MNHEY, SVGAGI. The CDR3 DNA reads as TGTGCCAGCAGTTACGGTTTTAGAGGTGTTTACAATGAGCAGTTCTTC. It codes for CASSYGFRGVYNEQFF.

V gene TRBV3-1 combines with J gene TRBJ2-3; TRBD2 agrees at 7 bases. J was trimmed by 0 bases and V by 0 bases; bases with no gene match: 6. The CDR3 totals 17 residues. The germline CDR1 and CDR2 sequences are LGHDT and YNNKEL (reference sequence). The CDR3 bases are TGTGCCAGCAGCCAAGAATCTAGCGGACGAAGCACAGATACGCAGTATTTT. Its translation: CASSQESSGRSTDTQYF.